These 30 T cell receptor beta chains came from one sample sequenced in a study of shared clonotypes between healthy human individuals. Clones were sequenced by immunoSEQ multiplex PCR, and TCRdb holds only the in-frame ones, with some missing. The sample includes about 2 million clones, 85% to 95% of them seen just once. Input material: naive CD4+ T cells sorted from blood. Subset of the sample: CD45RA+ positively selected. Receptors were obtained from a man aged 18 to 29 in good health.

This clone has only one observation. Distinct nucleotide sequences in the sample also encode this CDR3. The V gene is TRBV5-4, the J gene TRBJ2-2; D unclear. The CDR3 length is 13 residues. Germline V gene lookup returns CDR1 SGHNT and CDR2 YYREEE (reference sequence). Trimming removed 2 bases at V and 2 bases at J, with 4 bases between. CDR3 loop: CASSLLNTGELFF. In DNA form, the CDR3 reads TGTGCCAGCAGCTTACTTAACACCGGGGAGCTGTTTTTT.

For this clone: Other DNA sequences in this sample translate to the same CDR3. The J gene is TRBJ1-4, the V gene TRBV6-5, with 10 bases identical to TRBD1. Unmatched junction bases numbered 2, after V lost 6 bases and J lost 7 bases. The V gene's germline CDR1 is MNHEY and CDR2 SVGAGI. The CDR3 extends over 13 amino acids. In DNA form, the CDR3 reads TGTGCCAGCAGCCGGGACAGGGGTGAAAAACTGTTTTTT. Amino acid sequence: CASSRDRGEKLFF.

Comments on this clone: Different DNA sequences within this sample yield the same CDR3. The chain couples TRBV10-3 to TRBJ2-7; 11 bases agree with TRBD2. The germline gives CDR1 ENHRY, CDR2 SYGVKD. Trimming at V came to 2 bases and at J to 0 bases, leaving 0 bases not matched to a gene. The CDR3 consists of 15 residues. Here the CDR3 reads CAISEGLAGSYEQYF. The CDR3 coding sequence is TGTGCCATCAGTGAGGGACTAGCGGGCTCCTACGAGCAGTACTTC.

The V call is TRBV7-3, the J call TRBJ2-1; 7 nucleotides line up with TRBD1. Germline V gene data show CDR1 as SGHTA and CDR2 as FQGTGA. The CDR3 contains 14 residues. V lost 5 bases, J lost 3 bases, and 4 bases stayed unmatched. CDR3 in amino acids: CASSPGQLYNEQFF. The CDR3 nucleotides are TGTGCCAGCAGCCCGGGACAGCTCTACAATGAGCAGTTCTTC.

V is TRBV4-2 and J is TRBJ2-1; D is unclear. The germline gives CDR1 LGHNA, CDR2 YNFKEQ. The CDR3 has 13 residues. Trimming took off 0 bases at V and 10 bases at J, with 10 bases between the two ends. The CDR3 nucleotides read TGTGCCAGCAGCCAAGATACCGGTCCAGAGCAGTTCTTC. Protein: CASSQDTGPEQFF.

CDR3 DNA: TGCGCCAGCAGCCGAGATCTCTACCGAAAGACCTATGGCTACACCTTC. It encodes CASSRDLYRKTYGYTF. The rearrangement joins TRBV4-1 to TRBJ1-2; D uncertain. The CDR3 contains 16 residues. Trimming removed 4 bases at V and 4 bases at J, with 19 bases between. Germline V gives CDR1 MGHRA, CDR2 YSYEKL.

The gene calls are TRBV6-5 and TRBJ1-5; no reliable D call. V gave up 0 bases and J gave up 6 bases, with 9 bases separating them. Germline V CDR1 and CDR2: MNHEY, SVGAGI. The CDR3 is 14 residues long. CDR3 sequence (DNA): TGTGCCAGCAGTTACTCTTACTTTAGTCAGCCCCAGCATTTT. This codes for CASSYSYFSQPQHF.

The chain combines TRBV2 with TRBJ2-7; D might be TRBD2 (5 bases). The germline gives CDR1 SNHLY, CDR2 FYNNEI. Trimming left V 1 base short and J 6 bases short, with 10 bases between. CDR3 length: 13 amino acids. The CDR3 DNA is TGTGCCAGCAGTGAAGGAGGGTCGATCGAGCAGTACTTC. Its protein is CASSEGGSIEQYF.

The CDR3 is CASSLGDKTYGYTF. The CDR3 DNA is TGTGCCAGCAGCTTGGGCGACAAAACCTATGGCTACACCTTC. This chain joins TRBV5-4 and TRBJ1-2, with D uncertain. Trimming took 0 bases from V and 4 from J, leaving 10 bases between them. CDR1 SGHNT and CDR2 YYREEE come from the germline V gene (reference sequence). This CDR3 comprises 14 residues.

This clone was detected once. This specimen includes other DNA sequences encoding the same CDR3. The CDR3 is CASSIPGNTGELFF. The CDR3 nucleotides are TGTGCCAGTAGTATCCCAGGGAACACCGGGGAGCTGTTTTTT. The rearrangement links TRBV19 to TRBJ2-2; D remains unclear. The germline V gene has CDR1 LNHDA and CDR2 SQIVND (reference sequence). Trimming pared 3 bases from V and 1 base from J, leaving 6 bases between. This CDR3 comprises 14 residues. Full variable domain (remainder filled in from reference TRBV19 and TRBJ2-2): DGGITQSPKYLFRKEGQNVTLSCEQNLNHDAMYWYRQDPGQGLRLIYYSQIVNDFQKGDIAEGYSVSREKKESFPLTVTSAQKNPTAFYLCASSIPGNTGELFFGEGSRLTVL.

The chain combines TRBV11-3 with TRBJ2-1, with 10 bases identical to TRBD2. Looked up from germline, CDR1 is SGHNT and CDR2 is YENEEA. This CDR3 contains 16 residues. The V gene end was trimmed by 5 bases and the J gene end by 4 bases; junction bases not matched to a gene: 8. The CDR3 sequence: CASSLASGSGYNEQFF. In DNA, the CDR3 is TGTGCCAGCAGCCTAGCTAGCGGGAGTGGTTACAATGAGCAGTTCTTC.

The V call is TRBV4-3, the J call TRBJ2-7; no reliable D call. This CDR3 spans 14 amino acids. V was cut by 0 bases and J by 2 bases, with 8 bases left in between. Per the germline V gene, CDR1 is LGHNA and CDR2 is YSLEER. CDR3 in DNA: TGCGCCAGCAGCCAAGAACTTGGCCCCTACGAGCAGTACTTC. Its translation is CASSQELGPYEQYF.

This clone was picked up a small number of times. The chain couples TRBV9 to TRBJ1-5; D is undetermined. Germline CDR1 is SGDLS and CDR2 is YYNGEE. CDR3 length: 14 amino acids. Deletions cut 0 bases from V and 2 bases from J, with 6 bases between. CDR3 protein: CASSVDGGNQPQHF. The CDR3 bases are TGTGCCAGCAGCGTAGATGGGGGCAATCAGCCCCAGCATTTT. Supplemented by reference TRBV9 and TRBJ1-5, the full variable domain reads DSGVTQTPKHLITATGQRVTLRCSPRSGDLSVYWYQQSLDQGLQFLIQYYNGEERAKGNILERFSAQQFPDLHSELNLSSLELGDSALYFCASSVDGGNQPQHFGDGTRLSIL.

Note on this clone: Distinct nucleotide sequences in the sample also encode this CDR3. This chain's CDR3 is CASSLTGLETQYF. The CDR3 DNA follows: TGTGCCAGCAGTTTGACAGGGCTTGAGACCCAGTACTTC. V is TRBV27 and J is TRBJ2-5, with 7 nucleotides matching TRBD1. Germline CDR1 MNHEY, CDR2 SMNVEV (reference sequence). V shed 3 bases and J 5 bases; nucleotides not matched to a gene: 3. The CDR3 runs 13 residues.

V and J are TRBV18 and TRBJ2-2, with TRBD1 matching 8 bases. Trimming at V came to 3 bases and at J to 6 bases, leaving 6 bases not matched to a gene. Germline V lookup: CDR1 KGHSH, CDR2 LQKENI. The CDR3 extends over 15 amino acids. The DNA of the CDR3 is TGTGCCAGCTCACCTATCCAGGGGGCTGCCGGGGAGCTGTTTTTT. Translation gives CASSPIQGAAGELFF.

The chain has TRBV6-1 and TRBJ1-5; D might be TRBD1 (6 bases). Trimming pared 4 bases from V and 2 bases from J, leaving 12 bases between. Germline lookup yields CDR1 MNHNS and CDR2 SASEGT. The CDR3 runs 15 residues. Here the CDR3 reads CASSGREGGNQPQHF. Written as DNA, the CDR3 is TGTGCCAGCAGTGGCCGGGAGGGGGGCAATCAGCCCCAGCATTTT.

J is TRBJ2-7 and V is TRBV5-6; 9 positions match TRBD1. The J segment lost 4 bases and the V segment lost 1 base, leaving 3 bases of the junction unmatched. The CDR3 consists of 14 residues. Per the germline V gene, CDR1 is SGHDT and CDR2 is YYEEEE. CDR3 sequence reads: CASSLLGQGYEQYF. CDR3 nucleotide sequence: TGTGCCAGCAGCTTGTTGGGACAGGGATACGAGCAGTACTTC.

The chain carries TRBV30 and TRBJ1-2; 8 positions match TRBD1. The CDR3 length is 13 residues. J lost 2 bases, V lost 4 bases, and 3 bases had no gene match. CDR1 GTSNPN and CDR2 SVGIG come from the germline V gene (reference sequence). In DNA, the CDR3 is TGTGCCTGGACCACAGGGGGAAACTATGGCTACACCTTC. Translated, it gives CAWTTGGNYGYTF.

As concerns this clone: Other DNA sequences from this sample encode an identical CDR3 as well. V usage is TRBV5-1 and J usage is TRBJ1-1, with 8 bases that match TRBD1. Germline values: CDR1 SGHRS, CDR2 YFSETQ. The ends lost 3 bases at V and 5 bases at J; junction bases unmatched: 9. This CDR3 comprises 15 residues. Here the CDR3 reads CASSSGQGGRTEAFF. The CDR3 DNA sequence: TGCGCCAGCAGCTCAGGACAGGGAGGGCGTACTGAAGCTTTCTTT.

J is TRBJ2-4 and V is TRBV5-4; D is uncertain. Germline V gene data show CDR1 as SGHNT and CDR2 as YYREEE (reference sequence). The CDR3 sequence is 15 residues long. V was trimmed by 0 bases and J by 0 bases, leaving 7 bases between them. CDR3 sequence (DNA): TGTGCCAGCAGCTTGGGCGGAATAGCCAAAAACATTCAGTACTTC. Translated, it gives CASSLGGIAKNIQYF.

The rearrangement links TRBV11-2 to TRBJ2-5; 8 positions match TRBD1. The CDR3 spans 15 residues. Losses at the gene ends were 5 bases for V and 3 bases for J; bases not matched to a gene: 8. Germline V gene data show CDR1 as SGHAT and CDR2 as FQNNGV. The CDR3 sequence is CASSATGQGKETQYF. The DNA for the CDR3 is TGTGCCAGCAGCGCTACCGGACAGGGAAAAGAGACCCAGTACTTC.

This chain links TRBV18 with TRBJ1-1; D is perhaps TRBD1 (6 bases). Trimming took 4 bases from V and 4 from J, leaving 19 bases between them. This CDR3 is built from 16 residues. Germline CDR1 and CDR2: KGHSH and LQKENI. Written as DNA, the CDR3 is TGTGCCAGCTCACGGTATAGTGGGGGGCAGGGCACTGAAGCTTTCTTT. It specifies CASSRYSGGQGTEAFF. The variable domain in full, with the rest retrieved from reference TRBV18 and TRBJ1-1, is NAGVMQNPRHLVRRRGQEARLRCSPMKGHSHVYWYRQLPEEGLKFMVYLQKENIIDESGMPKERFSAEFPKEGPSILRIQQVVRGDSAAYFCASSRYSGGQGTEAFFGQGTRLTVV.

In regard to this clone: At one end the junction does not follow the germline gene, possibly because of a read error. The rearrangement links TRBV5-1 to TRBJ1-1, with D possibly matching TRBD1 (6 bases). Looked up from germline, CDR1 is SGHRS and CDR2 is YFSETQ. The CDR3 is 14 residues long. CDR3: CASTLDSAGTEAFF. As DNA, the CDR3 is TGCGCCAGCACCTTGGACAGCGCTGGGACTGAAGCTTTCTTT.

The rearrangement joins TRBV6-5 to TRBJ1-3, with D possibly being TRBD1 (5 bases). The germline V and J ends were trimmed by 8 bases and 2 bases, with 10 bases remaining between them. The CDR3 contains 13 residues. Looked up from germline, CDR1 is MNHEY and CDR2 is SVGAGI. DNA of the CDR3: TGTGCCAGCCCCTGGGGACCTGGAAACACCATATATTTT. Translated, it gives CASPWGPGNTIYF.

The V call is TRBV2, the J call TRBJ2-3, with D possibly matching TRBD1 (6 bases). This CDR3 region has 15 residues. The V gene lost 5 bases and the J gene lost 0 bases, with 12 bases spanning the gap. Looked up from germline, CDR1 is SNHLY and CDR2 is FYNNEI. The CDR3 here is CASSPTGLSTDTQYF. The CDR3 DNA is TGTGCCAGCAGTCCGACAGGTCTTAGCACAGATACGCAGTATTTT. The entire variable domain, with the rest obtained from reference TRBV2 and TRBJ2-3, is as follows: EPEVTQTPSHQVTQMGQEVILRCVPISNHLYFYWYRQILGQKVEFLVSFYNNEISEKSEIFDDQFSVERPDGSNFTLKIRSTKLEDSAMYFCASSPTGLSTDTQYFGPGTRLTVL.

This clone was detected only once. The genes are TRBV9 and TRBJ2-2; TRBD1 might be the D (5 bases). V was shortened by 7 bases and J by 3 bases, with 7 bases between the two germline ends. The CDR3 spans 12 residues. Germline V CDR1 and CDR2: SGDLS, YYNGEE. CDR3 DNA sequence: TGTGCCAGCTCCAGGGACACCGGGGAGCTGTTTTTT. It yields the protein CASSRDTGELFF.

This rearrangement joins TRBV7-6 to TRBJ1-2, with D hard to call. Germline V gene data show CDR1 as SGHVS and CDR2 as FNYEAQ. Deletions cut 1 base from V and 0 bases from J, with 6 bases between. The CDR3 is made up of 14 amino acids. CDR3 nucleotides: TGTGCCAGCAGCTTAGAAGGCCCTAACTATGGCTACACCTTC. It is translated as CASSLEGPNYGYTF.

The CDR3 reads CAISERSTVSEAFF. CDR3 in DNA: TGTGCCATCAGTGAGAGGTCAACAGTCAGTGAAGCTTTCTTT. The V call is TRBV10-3, the J call TRBJ1-1; D gene unclear. The CDR3 runs 14 residues. CDR1 and CDR2 from the germline V gene are ENHRY and SYGVKD. V shed 2 bases and J shed 7 bases, with 14 bases lying between them.

This clone was counted a single time. The chain couples TRBV5-1 to TRBJ2-5, with TRBD2 matching 12 bases. Looked up from germline, CDR1 is SGHRS and CDR2 is YFSETQ. The V and J ends lost 0 bases and 2 bases, in that order; junction bases with no gene match: 8. The CDR3 is 18 residues long. DNA of the CDR3: TGCGCCAGCAGCTTGGCTTCCCGACTAGCGGGGGTACAAGAGACCCAGTACTTC. This sequence encodes CASSLASRLAGVQETQYF.

This rearrangement joins TRBV5-6 to TRBJ1-2, with D possibly TRBD1 on 5 matching bases. The CDR3 has 14 amino acids. Germline CDR1 and CDR2: SGHDT and YYEEEE. V was shortened by 2 bases and J by 3 bases, with 11 bases between the two germline ends. CDR3 region: CASSFIGAYYGYTF. The CDR3 region has the DNA TGTGCCAGCAGCTTCATAGGGGCGTACTATGGCTACACCTTC.